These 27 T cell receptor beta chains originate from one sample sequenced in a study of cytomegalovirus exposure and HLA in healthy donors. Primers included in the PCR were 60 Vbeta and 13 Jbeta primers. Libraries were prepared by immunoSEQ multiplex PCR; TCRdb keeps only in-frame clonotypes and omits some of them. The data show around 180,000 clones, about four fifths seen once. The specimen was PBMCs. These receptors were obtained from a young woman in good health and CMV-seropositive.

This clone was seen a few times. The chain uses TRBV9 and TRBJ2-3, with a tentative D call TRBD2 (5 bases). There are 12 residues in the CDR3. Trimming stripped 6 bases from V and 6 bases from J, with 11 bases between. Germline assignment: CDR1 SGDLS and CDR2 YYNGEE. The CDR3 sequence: CASNLGVDTQYF. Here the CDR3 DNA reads TGTGCCAGCAACCTCGGGGTGGATACGCAGTATTTT. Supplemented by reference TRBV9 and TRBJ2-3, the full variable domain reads DSGVTQTPKHLITATGQRVTLRCSPRSGDLSVYWYQQSLDQGLQFLIQYYNGEERAKGNILERFSAQQFPDLHSELNLSSLELGDSALYFCASNLGVDTQYFGPGTRLTVL.

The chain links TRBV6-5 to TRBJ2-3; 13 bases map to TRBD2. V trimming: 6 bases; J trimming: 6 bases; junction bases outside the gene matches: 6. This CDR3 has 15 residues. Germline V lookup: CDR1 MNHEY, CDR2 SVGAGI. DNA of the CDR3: TGTGCCAGCAGACAACTAGCGGGGGGGCAGGATACGCAGTATTTT. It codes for CASRQLAGGQDTQYF.

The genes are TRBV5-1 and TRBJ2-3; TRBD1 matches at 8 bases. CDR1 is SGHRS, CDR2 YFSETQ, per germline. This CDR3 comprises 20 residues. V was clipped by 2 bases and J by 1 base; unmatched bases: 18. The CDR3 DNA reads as TGCGCCAGCAGCTTACAACCGGGACAGGACCTTCTTCACCGCACAGATACGCAGTATTTT. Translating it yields CASSLQPGQDLLHRTDTQYF. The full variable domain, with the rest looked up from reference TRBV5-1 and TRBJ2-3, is KAGVTQTPRYLIKTRGQQVTLSCSPISGHRSVSWYQQTPGQGLQFLFEYFSETQRNKGNFPGRFSGRQFSNSRSEMNVSTLELGDSALYLCASSLQPGQDLLHRTDTQYFGPGTRLTVL.

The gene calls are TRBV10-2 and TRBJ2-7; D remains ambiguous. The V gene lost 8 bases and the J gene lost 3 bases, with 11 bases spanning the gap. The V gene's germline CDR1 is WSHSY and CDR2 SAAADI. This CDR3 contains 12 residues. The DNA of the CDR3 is TGCGCCAGCGGCCCCACCCGCTACGAGCAGTACTTC. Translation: CASGPTRYEQYF.

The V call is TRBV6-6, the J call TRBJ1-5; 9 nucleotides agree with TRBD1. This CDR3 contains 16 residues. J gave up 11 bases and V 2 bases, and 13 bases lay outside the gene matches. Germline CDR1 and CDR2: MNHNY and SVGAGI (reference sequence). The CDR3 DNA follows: TGTGCCAGCAGTTACCCCCGGGACAGGGCTTTAGCGACCCAGCATTTT. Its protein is CASSYPRDRALATQHF.

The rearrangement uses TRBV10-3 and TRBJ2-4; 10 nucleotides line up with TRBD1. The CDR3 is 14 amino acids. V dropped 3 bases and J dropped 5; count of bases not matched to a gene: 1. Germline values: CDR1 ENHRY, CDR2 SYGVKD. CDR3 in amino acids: CAISEGTGENIQYF. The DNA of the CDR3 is TGTGCCATCAGTGAAGGGACAGGGGAAAACATTCAGTACTTC.

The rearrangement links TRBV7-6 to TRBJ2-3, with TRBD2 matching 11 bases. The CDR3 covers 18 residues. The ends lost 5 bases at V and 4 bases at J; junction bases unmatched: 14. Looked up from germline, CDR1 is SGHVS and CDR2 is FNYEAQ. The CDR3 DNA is TGTGCCAGCAGCGCCCTCACCGGGACTAGCGGTCTCGCAGATACGCAGTATTTT. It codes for CASSALTGTSGLADTQYF.

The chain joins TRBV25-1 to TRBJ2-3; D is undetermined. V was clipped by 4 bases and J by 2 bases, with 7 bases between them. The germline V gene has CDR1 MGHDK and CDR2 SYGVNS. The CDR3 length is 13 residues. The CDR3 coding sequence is TGTGCCAGCAGTGTTCGGTACACAGATACGCAGTATTTT. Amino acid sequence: CASSVRYTDTQYF.

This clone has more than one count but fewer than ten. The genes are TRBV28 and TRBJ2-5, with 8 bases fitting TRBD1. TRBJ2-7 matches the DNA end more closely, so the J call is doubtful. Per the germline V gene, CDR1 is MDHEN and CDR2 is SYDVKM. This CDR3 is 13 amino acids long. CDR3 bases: TGTGCCAGCATCGAACAGGGGGCCTACGAGCAGTACTTC. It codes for CASIEQGAYEQYF.

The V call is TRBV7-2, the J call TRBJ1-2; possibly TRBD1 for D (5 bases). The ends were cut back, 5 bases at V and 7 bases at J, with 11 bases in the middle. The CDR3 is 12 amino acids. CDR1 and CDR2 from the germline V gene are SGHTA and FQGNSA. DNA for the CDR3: TGTGCCAGCAGCCCCGGGGGGGGTGGCTACACCTTC. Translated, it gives CASSPGGGGYTF.

CDR3 nucleotides: TGTGCCAGCAGCCGGGACTCCCGGGATCAGCCCCAGCATTTT. It codes for CASSRDSRDQPQHF. The V call is TRBV6-5, the J call TRBJ1-5; D is perhaps TRBD1 (5 bases). The length of the CDR3 is 14 residues. Per germline, CDR1 MNHEY and CDR2 SVGAGI. Trimming removed 6 bases at V and 5 bases at J, with 14 bases between.

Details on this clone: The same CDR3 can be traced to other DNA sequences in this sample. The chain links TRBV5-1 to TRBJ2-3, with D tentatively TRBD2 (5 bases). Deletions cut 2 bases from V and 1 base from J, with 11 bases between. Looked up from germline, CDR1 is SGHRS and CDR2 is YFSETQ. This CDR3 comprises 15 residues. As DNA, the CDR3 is TGCGCCAGCAGCTTCGTGAGCGGACGCACAGATACGCAGTATTTT. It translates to CASSFVSGRTDTQYF.

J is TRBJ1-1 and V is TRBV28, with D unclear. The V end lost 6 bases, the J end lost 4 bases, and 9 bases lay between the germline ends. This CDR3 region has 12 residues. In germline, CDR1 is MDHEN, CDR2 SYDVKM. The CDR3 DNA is TGTGCCAGCAGCCTTGTCGGCACTGAAGCTTTCTTT. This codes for CASSLVGTEAFF.

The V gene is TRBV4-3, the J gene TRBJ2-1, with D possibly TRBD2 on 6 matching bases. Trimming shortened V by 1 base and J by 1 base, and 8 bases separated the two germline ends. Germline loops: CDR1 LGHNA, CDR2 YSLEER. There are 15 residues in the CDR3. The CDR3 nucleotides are TGCGCCAGCAGCCAAGTGGCGGGGTCCTACAATGAGCAGTTCTTC. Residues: CASSQVAGSYNEQFF.

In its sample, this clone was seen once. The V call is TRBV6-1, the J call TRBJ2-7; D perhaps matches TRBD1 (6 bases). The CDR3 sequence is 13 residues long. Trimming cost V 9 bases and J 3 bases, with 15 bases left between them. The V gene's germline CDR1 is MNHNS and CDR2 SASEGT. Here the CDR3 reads CARPMGAFYEQYF. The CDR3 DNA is TGTGCCAGACCTATGGGGGCTTTCTACGAGCAGTACTTC.

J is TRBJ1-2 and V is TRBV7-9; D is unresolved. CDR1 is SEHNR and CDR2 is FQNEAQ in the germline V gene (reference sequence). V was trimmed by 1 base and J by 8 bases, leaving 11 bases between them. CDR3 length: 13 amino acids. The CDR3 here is CASSLDGLSGYTF. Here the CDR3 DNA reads TGTGCCAGCAGCTTAGACGGACTTAGCGGCTACACCTTC.

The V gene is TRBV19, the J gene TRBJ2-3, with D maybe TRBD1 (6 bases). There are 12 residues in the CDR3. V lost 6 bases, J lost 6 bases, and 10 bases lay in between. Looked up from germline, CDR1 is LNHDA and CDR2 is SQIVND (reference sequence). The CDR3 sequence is CASSPRGDTQYF. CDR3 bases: TGTGCCAGTAGCCCGAGGGGGGATACGCAGTATTTT.

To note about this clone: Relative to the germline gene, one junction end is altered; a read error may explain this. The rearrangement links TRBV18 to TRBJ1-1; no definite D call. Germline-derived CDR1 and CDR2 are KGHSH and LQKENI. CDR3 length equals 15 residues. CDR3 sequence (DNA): TGTGCCGGCTCACCCAAGACACAGAGGAACACTGAAGCTTTCTTT. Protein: CAGSPKTQRNTEAFF.

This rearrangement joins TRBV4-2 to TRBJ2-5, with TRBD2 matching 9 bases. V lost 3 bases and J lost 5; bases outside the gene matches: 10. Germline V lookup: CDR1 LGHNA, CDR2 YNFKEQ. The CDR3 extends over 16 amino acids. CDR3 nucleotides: TGTGCCAGCAGCCAGGTTTTGGCTAGCGGGGAGGAGACCCAGTACTTC. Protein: CASSQVLASGEETQYF.

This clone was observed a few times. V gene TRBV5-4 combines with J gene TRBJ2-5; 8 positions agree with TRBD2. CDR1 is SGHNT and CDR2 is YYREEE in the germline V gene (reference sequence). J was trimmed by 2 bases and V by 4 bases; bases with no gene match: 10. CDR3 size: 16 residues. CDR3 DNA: TGTGCCAGCAGCCCCGAGAGCGGGAGAGAACAAGAGACCCAGTACTTC. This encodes CASSPESGREQETQYF.

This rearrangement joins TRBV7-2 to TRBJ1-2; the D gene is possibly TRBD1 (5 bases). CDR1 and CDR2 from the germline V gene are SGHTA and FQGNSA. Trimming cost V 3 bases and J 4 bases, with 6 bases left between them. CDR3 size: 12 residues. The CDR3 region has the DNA TGTGCCAGCAGCTTGGGGGGCTATGGCTACACCTTC. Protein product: CASSLGGYGYTF. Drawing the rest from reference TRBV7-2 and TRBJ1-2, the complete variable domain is GAGVSQSPSNKVTEKGKDVELRCDPISGHTALYWYRQSLGQGLEFLIYFQGNSAPDKSGLPSDRFSAERTGGSVSTLTIQRTQQEDSAVYLCASSLGGYGYTFGSGTRLTVV.

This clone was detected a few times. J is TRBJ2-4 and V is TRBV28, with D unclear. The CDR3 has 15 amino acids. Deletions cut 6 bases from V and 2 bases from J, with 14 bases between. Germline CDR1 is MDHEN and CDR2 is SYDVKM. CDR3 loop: CASSLVRLTKNIQYF. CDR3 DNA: TGTGCCAGCAGCCTGGTGCGGCTAACCAAAAACATTCAGTACTTC.

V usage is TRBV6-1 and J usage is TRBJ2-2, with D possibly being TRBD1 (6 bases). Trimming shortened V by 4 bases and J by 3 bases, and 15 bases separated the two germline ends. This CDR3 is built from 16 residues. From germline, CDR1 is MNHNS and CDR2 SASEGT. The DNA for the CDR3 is TGTGCCAGCAGTGCCATGGACAGAGCCTACACCGGGGAGCTGTTTTTT. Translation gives CASSAMDRAYTGELFF.

The CDR3 loop is CASSLSLGHFSGNTIYF. DNA of the CDR3: TGTGCCAGCAGTTTATCGCTGGGACATTTCTCTGGAAACACCATATATTTT. The gene calls are TRBV28 and TRBJ1-3; possibly TRBD1 for D (6 bases). This CDR3 has 17 amino acids. Germline CDR1 MDHEN, CDR2 SYDVKM. V gave up 1 base and J gave up 0 bases, with 13 bases separating them.

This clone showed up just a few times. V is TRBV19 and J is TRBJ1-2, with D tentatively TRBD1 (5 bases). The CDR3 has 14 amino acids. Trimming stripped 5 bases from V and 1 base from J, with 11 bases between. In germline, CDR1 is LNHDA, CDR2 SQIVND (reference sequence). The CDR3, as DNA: TGTGCCAGTAGTCCTTCACAGGTTAACTATGGCTACACCTTC. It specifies CASSPSQVNYGYTF.

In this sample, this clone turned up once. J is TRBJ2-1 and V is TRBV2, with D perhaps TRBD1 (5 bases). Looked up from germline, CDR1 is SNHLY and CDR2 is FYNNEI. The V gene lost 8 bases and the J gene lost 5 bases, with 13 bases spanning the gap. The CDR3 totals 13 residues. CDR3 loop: CASGRPRDNEQFF. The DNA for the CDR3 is TGTGCCAGCGGCCGGCCCAGGGACAATGAGCAGTTCTTC.

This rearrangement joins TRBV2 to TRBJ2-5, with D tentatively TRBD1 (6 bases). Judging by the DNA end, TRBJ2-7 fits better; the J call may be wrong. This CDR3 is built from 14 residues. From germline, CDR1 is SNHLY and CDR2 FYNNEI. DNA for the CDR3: TGTGCCAGCAAGTACTGGGACACCAGCTACGAGCAGTACTTC. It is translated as CASKYWDTSYEQYF.